Presented here are 2 T cell receptor beta chains from one specimen sequenced in a study of blood T cell repertoires in COVID-19. Only in-frame clones appear in the TCRdb table, and some are missing; sequencing was by immunoSEQ multiplex PCR. The profile covers 100,000 to 150,000 clones, with around 80% appearing a single time and roughly 17% taken by the ten largest. Sequenced input: peripheral blood. The source is a man younger than 45 with COVID-19, enrolled during active disease.

The V and J genes are TRBV21-1 and TRBJ2-7; the table's D gene call, TRBD1, was not cross checked with the DNA. TRBV21-1 is deemed a pseudogene. This CDR3 contains 15 residues. The chain's CDR3 is CASSNFGTEDYEQYF. CDR3 in DNA: TGTGCCAGCAGCAATTTCGGGACAGAAGACTACGAGCAGTACTTC.

This clone was seen a handful of times. The rearrangement joins TRBV29-1 to TRBJ1-1, with D possibly TRBD1 on 6 matching bases. Deletions cut 4 bases from V and 4 bases from J, with 13 bases between. CDR3 length: 13 amino acids. Germline assignment: CDR1 SQVTM and CDR2 ANQGSEA. CDR3 amino acids: CSVVTQGGTEAFF. The CDR3 region has the DNA TGCAGCGTTGTGACCCAAGGGGGCACTGAAGCTTTCTTT.